This entry describes one T cell receptor beta chain. From germline, CDR1 is SEHNR and CDR2 FQNEAQ (reference sequence). CDR3 length: 19 residues. Trimming cost V 5 bases and J 8 bases; bases outside gene matches: 20. These data belong to a study of shared clonotypes between healthy human individuals. Sequencing was performed with immunoSEQ multiplex PCR; in TCRdb, only in-frame clones are kept and a portion is missing. The profile shows around 370,000 clones, 90% to 97% of them singletons. The TCR originated in a man aged 25 to 40 in good health. V gene TRBV7-9 combines with J gene TRBJ2-1; 11 bases match TRBD2. The specimen was memory CD8+ T cells sorted from blood. This sample's subset: CD45RO+ cells pooled with CCR7-negative TemRA cells. CDR3: CASSRTLIAGGPITHEQFF. Written as DNA, the CDR3 is TGTGCCAGCAGCCGAACCCTCATAGCGGGAGGGCCTATAACGCATGAGCAGTTCTTC.